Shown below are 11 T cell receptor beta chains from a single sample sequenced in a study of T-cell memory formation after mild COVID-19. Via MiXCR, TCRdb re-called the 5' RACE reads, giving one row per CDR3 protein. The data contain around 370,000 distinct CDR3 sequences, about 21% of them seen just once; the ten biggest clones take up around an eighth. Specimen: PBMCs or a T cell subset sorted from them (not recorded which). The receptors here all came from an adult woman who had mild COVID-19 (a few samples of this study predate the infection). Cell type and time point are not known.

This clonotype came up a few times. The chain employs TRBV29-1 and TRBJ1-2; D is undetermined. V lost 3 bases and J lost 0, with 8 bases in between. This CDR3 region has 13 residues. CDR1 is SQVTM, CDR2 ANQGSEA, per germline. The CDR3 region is CSVDTASNYGYTF. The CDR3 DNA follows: TGCAGCGTTGATACAGCCTCTAACTATGGCTACACCTTC.

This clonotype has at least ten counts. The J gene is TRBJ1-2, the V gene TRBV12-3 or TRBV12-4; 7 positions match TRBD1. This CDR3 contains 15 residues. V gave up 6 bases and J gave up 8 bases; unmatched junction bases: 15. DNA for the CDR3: TGTGCCAGCAGCCTAAAGCTACAGGGGTCGGGGGGCTACACCTTC. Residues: CASSLKLQGSGGYTF.

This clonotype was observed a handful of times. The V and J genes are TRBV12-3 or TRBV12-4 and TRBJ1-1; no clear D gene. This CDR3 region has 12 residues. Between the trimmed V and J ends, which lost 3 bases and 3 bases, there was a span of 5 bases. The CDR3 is CASSFTDTEAFF. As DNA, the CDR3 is TGTGCCAGCAGTTTCACGGACACTGAAGCTTTCTTT.

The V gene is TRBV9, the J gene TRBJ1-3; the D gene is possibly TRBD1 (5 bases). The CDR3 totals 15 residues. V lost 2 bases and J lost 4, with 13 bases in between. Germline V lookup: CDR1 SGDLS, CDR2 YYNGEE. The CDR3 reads CASSVLLGPGNTIYF. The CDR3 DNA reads TGTGCCAGCAGCGTGTTGCTGGGGCCGGGAAACACCATATATTTT.

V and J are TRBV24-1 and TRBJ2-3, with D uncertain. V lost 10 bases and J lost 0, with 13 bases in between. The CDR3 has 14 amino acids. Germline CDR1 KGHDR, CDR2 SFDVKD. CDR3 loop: CATAAASSTDTQYF. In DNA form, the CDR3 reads TGTGCCACTGCAGCCGCCTCTAGCACAGATACGCAGTATTTT.

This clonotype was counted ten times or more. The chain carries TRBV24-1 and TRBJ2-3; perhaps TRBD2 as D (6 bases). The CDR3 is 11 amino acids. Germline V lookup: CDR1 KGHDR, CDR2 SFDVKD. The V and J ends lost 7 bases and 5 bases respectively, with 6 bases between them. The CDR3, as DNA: TGTGCCACCAGCGGGAGAGATACGCAGTATTTT. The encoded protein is CATSGRDTQYF.

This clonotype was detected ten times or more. CDR3 in DNA: TGCGCCACCACGGAAAGTGGTTCCTACGAGCAGTACTTC. Encoded protein: CATTESGSYEQYF. This rearrangement joins TRBV5-1 to TRBJ2-7; D call uncertain. With 9 bases removed from V and 1 base from J, the gap between germline ends came to 14 bases. The CDR3 runs 13 residues. Per germline, CDR1 SGHRS and CDR2 YFSETQ.

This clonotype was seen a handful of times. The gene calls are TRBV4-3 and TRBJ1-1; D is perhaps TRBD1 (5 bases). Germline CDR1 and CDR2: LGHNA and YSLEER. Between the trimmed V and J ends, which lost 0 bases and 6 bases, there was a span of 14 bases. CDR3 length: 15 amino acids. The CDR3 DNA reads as TGCGCCAGCAGCCAAGAGCGCAGCTCGGGGGCTGAAGCTTTCTTT. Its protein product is CASSQERSSGAEAFF.

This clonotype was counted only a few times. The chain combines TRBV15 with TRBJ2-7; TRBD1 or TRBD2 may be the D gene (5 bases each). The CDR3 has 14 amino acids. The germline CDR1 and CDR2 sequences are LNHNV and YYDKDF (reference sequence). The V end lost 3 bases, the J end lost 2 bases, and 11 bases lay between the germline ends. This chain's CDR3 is CATSSNRDAYEQYF. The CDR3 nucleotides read TGTGCCACCAGCAGTAACCGGGACGCCTACGAGCAGTACTTC.

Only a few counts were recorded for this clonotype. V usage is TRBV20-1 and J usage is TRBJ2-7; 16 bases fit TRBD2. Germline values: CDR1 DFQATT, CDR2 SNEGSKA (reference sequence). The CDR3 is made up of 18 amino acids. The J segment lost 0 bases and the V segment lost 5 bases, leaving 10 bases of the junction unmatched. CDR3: CSAVIPGLAGGSSYEQYF. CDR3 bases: TGCAGTGCTGTGATCCCGGGACTAGCGGGGGGGAGCTCCTACGAGCAGTACTTC.

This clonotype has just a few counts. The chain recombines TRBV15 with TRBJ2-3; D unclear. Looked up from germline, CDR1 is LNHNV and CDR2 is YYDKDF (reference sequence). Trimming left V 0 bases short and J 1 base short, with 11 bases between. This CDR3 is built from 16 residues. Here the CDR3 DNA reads TGTGCCACCAGCAGAGATCCGGGTTTGGGCACAGATACGCAGTATTTT. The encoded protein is CATSRDPGLGTDTQYF.